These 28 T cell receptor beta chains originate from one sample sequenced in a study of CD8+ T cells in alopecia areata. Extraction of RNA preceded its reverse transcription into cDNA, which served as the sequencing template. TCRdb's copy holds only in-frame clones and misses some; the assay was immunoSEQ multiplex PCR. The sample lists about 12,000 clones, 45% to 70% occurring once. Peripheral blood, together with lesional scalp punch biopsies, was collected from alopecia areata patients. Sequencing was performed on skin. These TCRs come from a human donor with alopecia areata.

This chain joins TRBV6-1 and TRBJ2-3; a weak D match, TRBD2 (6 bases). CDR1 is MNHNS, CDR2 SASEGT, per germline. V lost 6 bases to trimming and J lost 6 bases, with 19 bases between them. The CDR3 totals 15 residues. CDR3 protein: CASRIPRDSKDTQYF. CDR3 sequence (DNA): TGTGCCAGCAGAATCCCTCGGGACTCCAAGGATACGCAGTATTTT.

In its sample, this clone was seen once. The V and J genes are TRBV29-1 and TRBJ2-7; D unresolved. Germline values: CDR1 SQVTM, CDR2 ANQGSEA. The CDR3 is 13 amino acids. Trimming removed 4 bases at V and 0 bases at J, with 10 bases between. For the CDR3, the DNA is TGCAGCGTTGTAATAGGTCACTCCTACGAGCAGTACTTC. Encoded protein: CSVVIGHSYEQYF.

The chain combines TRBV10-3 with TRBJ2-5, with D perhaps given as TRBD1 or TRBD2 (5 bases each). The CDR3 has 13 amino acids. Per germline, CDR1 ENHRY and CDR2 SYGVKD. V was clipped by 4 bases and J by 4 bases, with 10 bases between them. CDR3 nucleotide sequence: TGTGCCATCAGTGTAGGGGAGAGAGAGACCCAGTACTTC. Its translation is CAISVGERETQYF.

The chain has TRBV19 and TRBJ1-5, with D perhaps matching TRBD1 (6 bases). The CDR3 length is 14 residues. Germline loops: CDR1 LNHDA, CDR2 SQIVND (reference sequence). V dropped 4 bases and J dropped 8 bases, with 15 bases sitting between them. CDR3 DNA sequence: TGTGCCAGTAGTACCCCAGGGGTCGGTGAGCCCCAGCATTTT. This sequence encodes CASSTPGVGEPQHF.

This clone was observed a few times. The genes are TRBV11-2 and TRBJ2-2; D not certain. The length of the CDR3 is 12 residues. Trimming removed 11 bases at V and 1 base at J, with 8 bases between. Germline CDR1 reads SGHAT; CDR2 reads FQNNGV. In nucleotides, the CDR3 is TGTGCCTCTTGCGGGAACACCGGGGAGCTGTTTTTT. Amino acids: CASCGNTGELFF.

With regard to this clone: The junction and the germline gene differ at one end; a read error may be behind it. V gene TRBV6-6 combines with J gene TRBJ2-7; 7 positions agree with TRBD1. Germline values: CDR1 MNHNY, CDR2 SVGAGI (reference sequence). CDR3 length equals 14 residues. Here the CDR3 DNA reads TGTGCCAGCAATTACTCAGGCAGGGGGTACGAGCAGTACTTC. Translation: CASNYSGRGYEQYF.

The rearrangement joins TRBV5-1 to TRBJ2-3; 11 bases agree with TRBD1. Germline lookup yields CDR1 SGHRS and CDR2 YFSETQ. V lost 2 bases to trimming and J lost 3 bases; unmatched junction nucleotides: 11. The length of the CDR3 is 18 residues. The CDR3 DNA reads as TGCGCCAGCAGCTTCAGCCTTCGGACAGGGGGCATGACAGATACGCAGTATTTT. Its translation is CASSFSLRTGGMTDTQYF.

The CDR3 DNA reads TGTGCCAGCAGTTCCGGGACAATTACCTACGAGCAGTACTTC. Protein sequence: CASSSGTITYEQYF. The rearrangement uses TRBV28 and TRBJ2-7, with a weak D call TRBD1 (6 bases). Trimming stripped 4 bases from V and 2 bases from J, with 12 bases between. The germline CDR1 and CDR2 sequences are MDHEN and SYDVKM. The CDR3 has 14 residues.

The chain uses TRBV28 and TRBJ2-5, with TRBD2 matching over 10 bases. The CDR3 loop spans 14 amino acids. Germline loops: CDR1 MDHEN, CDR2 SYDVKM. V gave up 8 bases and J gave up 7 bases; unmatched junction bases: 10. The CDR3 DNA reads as TGTGCCAGCGTTGGGGGACTAGCGTTGGGGACCCAGTACTTC. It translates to CASVGGLALGTQYF.

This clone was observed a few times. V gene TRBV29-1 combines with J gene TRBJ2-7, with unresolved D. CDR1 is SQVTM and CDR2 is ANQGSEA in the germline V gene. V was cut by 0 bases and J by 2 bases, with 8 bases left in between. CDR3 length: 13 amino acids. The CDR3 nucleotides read TGCAGCGTTGAAGATTGCGGTACCTACGAGCAGTACTTC. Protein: CSVEDCGTYEQYF.

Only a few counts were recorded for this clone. In nucleotides, the CDR3 is TGTGCCAGCAGCTCGGGAGGTGGAGGCACAGATACGCAGTATTTT. Residues: CASSSGGGGTDTQYF. The rearrangement links TRBV7-2 to TRBJ2-3; TRBD2 matches at 7 bases. The CDR3 is 15 residues long. CDR1 SGHTA and CDR2 FQGNSA come from the germline V gene. The V gene end was trimmed by 4 bases and the J gene end by 1 base; junction bases not matched to a gene: 5.

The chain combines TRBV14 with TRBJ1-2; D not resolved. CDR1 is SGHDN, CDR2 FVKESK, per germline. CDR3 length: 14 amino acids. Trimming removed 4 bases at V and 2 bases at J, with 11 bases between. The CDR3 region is CASSPFGENYGYTF. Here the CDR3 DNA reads TGTGCCAGCAGCCCCTTCGGGGAGAACTATGGCTACACCTTC.

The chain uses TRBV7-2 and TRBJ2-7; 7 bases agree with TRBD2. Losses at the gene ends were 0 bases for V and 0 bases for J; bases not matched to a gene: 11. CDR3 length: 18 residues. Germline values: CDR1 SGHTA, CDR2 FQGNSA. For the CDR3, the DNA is TGTGCCAGCAGCTTAGCACGCGGGGGTAGCGCCTACTCCTACGAGCAGTACTTC. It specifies CASSLARGGSAYSYEQYF.

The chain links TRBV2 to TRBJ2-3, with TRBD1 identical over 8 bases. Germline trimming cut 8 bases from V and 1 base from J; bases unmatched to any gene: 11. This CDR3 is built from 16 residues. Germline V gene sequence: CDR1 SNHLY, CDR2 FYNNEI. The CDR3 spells CASLRGQGARTDTQYF. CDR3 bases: TGTGCCAGCCTACGCGGGCAGGGGGCCCGCACAGATACGCAGTATTTT.

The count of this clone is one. In DNA, the CDR3 is TGTGCCAGCAGCTTGTCGGGGATCTACAATGAGCAGTTCTTC. Amino acids: CASSLSGIYNEQFF. V and J are TRBV5-4 and TRBJ2-1, with D possibly matching TRBD2 (5 bases). The CDR3 contains 14 residues. Per the germline V gene, CDR1 is SGHNT and CDR2 is YYREEE (reference sequence). V was clipped by 1 base and J by 3 bases, with 8 bases between them.

CDR3 amino acids: CASSNRQGASTDTQYF. The CDR3 nucleotides are TGTGCCAGCAGCAATCGACAGGGGGCTAGCACAGATACGCAGTATTTT. This chain connects TRBV5-4 to TRBJ2-3, with 10 bases lining up with TRBD1. Germline V gene lookup returns CDR1 SGHNT and CDR2 YYREEE (reference sequence). Unmatched junction bases numbered 5, after V lost 4 bases and J lost 0 bases. The CDR3 spans 16 residues.

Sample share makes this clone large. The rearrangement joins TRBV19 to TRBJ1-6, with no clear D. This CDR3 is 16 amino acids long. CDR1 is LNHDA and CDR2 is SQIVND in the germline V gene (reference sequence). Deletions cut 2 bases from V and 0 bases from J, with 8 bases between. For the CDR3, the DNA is TGTGCCAGTAGTATATCCGGAGGCTCCTATAATTCACCCCTCCACTTT. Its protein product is CASSISGGSYNSPLHF.

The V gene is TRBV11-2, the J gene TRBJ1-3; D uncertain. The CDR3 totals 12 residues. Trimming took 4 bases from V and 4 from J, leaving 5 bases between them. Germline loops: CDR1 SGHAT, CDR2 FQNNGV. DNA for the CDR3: TGTGCCAGCAGCTCTCCAGGAAACACCATATATTTT. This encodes CASSSPGNTIYF.

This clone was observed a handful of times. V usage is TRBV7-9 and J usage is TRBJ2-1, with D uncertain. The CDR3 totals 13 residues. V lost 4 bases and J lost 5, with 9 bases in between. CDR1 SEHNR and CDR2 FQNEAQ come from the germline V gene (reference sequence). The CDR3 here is CASSWGLDNEQFF. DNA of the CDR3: TGTGCCAGCAGCTGGGGTCTCGACAATGAGCAGTTCTTC.

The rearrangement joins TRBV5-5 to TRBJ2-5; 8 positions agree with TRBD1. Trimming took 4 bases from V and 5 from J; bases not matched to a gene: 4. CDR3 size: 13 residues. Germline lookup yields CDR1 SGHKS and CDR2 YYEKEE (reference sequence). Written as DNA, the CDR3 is TGTGCCAGCAGCGACCAGGGGGCGGAGACCCAGTACTTC. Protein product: CASSDQGAETQYF.

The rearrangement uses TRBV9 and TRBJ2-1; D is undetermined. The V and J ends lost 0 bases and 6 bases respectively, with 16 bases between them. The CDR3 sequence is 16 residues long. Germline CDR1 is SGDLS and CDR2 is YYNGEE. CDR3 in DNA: TGTGCCAGCAGCGTAGCTTGGTCCACCCCCCCCAATGAGCAGTTCTTC. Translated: CASSVAWSTPPNEQFF.

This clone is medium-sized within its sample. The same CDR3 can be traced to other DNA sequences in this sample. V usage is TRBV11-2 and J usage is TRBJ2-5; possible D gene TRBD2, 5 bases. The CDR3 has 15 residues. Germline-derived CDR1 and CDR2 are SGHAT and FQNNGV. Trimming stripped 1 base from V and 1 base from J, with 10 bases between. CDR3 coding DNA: TGTGCCAGCAGCTTAGCTGGCGGACTCCAAGAGACCCAGTACTTC. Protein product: CASSLAGGLQETQYF.

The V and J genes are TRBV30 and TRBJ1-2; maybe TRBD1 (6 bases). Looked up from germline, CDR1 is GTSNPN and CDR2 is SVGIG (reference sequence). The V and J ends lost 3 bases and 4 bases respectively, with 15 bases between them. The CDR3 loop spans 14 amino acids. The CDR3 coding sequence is TGTGCCTGGAGCGACCAGGGGAGAACCTATGGCTACACCTTC. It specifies CAWSDQGRTYGYTF.

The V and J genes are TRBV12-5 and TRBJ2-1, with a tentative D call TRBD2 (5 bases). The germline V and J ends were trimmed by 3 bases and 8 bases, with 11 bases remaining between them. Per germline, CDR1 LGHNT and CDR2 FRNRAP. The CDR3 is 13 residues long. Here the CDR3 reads CASGFTEVDEQFF. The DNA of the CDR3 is TGTGCTAGTGGTTTCACGGAGGTGGATGAGCAGTTCTTC.

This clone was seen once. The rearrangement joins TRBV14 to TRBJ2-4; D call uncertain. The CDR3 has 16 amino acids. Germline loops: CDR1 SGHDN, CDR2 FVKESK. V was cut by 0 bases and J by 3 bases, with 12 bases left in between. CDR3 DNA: TGTGCCAGCAGCCAAGATCGTACTGTAGGCAAAAACATTCAGTACTTC. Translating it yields CASSQDRTVGKNIQYF.

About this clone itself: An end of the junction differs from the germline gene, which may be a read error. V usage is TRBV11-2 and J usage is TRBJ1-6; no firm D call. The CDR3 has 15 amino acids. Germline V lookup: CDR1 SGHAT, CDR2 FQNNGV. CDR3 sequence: CASSLDGFYSSPLHF. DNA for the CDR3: TGTGCCAGCAGCTTAGACGGGTTTTATAGTTCACCCCTCCACTTT.

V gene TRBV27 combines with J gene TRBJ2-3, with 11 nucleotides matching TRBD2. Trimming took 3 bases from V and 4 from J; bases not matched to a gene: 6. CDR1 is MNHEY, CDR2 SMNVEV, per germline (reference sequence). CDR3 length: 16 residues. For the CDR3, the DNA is TGTGCCAGCAGTTTTAGCGGGGGGGCCAGGGCAGATACGCAGTATTTT. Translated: CASSFSGGARADTQYF.

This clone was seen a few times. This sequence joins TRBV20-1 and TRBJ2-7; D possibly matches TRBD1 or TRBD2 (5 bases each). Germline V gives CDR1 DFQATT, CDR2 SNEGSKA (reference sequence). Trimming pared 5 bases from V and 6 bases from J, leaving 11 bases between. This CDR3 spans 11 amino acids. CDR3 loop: CSARGGFEQYF. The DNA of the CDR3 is TGCAGTGCTCGGGGCGGGTTCGAGCAGTACTTC.